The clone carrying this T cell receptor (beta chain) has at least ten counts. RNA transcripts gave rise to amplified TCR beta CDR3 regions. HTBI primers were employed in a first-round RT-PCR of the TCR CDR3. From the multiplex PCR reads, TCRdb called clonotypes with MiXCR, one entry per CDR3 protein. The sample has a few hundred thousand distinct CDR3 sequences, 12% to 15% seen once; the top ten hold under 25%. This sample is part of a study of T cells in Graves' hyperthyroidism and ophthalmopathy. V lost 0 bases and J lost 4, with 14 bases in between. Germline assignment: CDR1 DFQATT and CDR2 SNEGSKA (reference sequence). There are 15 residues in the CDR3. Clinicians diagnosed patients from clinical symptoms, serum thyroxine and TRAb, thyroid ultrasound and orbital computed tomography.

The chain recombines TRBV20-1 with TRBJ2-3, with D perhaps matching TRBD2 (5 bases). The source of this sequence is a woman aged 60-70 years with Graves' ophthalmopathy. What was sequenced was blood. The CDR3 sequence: CSARDLRRRADTQYF. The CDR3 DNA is TGCAGTGCTAGAGATTTGAGGAGGCGAGCAGATACGCAGTATTTT.